This T cell receptor beta chain was documented in a study of blood T cell repertoires in COVID-19. In the study overall: Donors in the United States, Italy and Spain gave samples during acute or convalescent COVID-19. The cDNA or gDNA used as material had been derived from T cells, B-cell-depleted T cells, or PBMCs.

In the authors' methods: Reference gene primer amplification gave estimated nucleated cell counts. Measured with immunoSEQ multiplex PCR; TCRdb has only the in-frame clones, and not every one. The V and J calls and the clone size are those of that table, but D and trimming were determined from the DNA. The data hold 120,000 or so clones, with about 79% observed a single time. This clone was detected once. What was sequenced was peripheral blood. The sequence was collected from a woman aged 45-65 years with acute or convalescent COVID-19.

The CDR3 spells CASSLFFDSGEKLFF. As DNA, the CDR3 is TGTGCCAGCAGTTTATTTTTCGACAGTGGGGAAAAACTGTTTTTT. The chain carries TRBV27 and TRBJ1-4; D is possibly TRBD1 (5 bases). The CDR3 sequence is 15 residues long. Trimming pared 1 base from V and 8 bases from J, leaving 14 bases between. Germline V CDR1 and CDR2: MNHEY, SMNVEV (reference sequence). The full variable domain, completed using reference TRBV27 and TRBJ1-4, is EAQVTQNPRYLITVTGKKLTVTCSQNMNHEYMSWYRQDPGLGLRQIYYSMNVEVTDKGDVPEGYKVSRKEKRNFPLILESPSPNQTSLYFCASSLFFDSGEKLFFGSGTQLSVL.